This TCR beta chain derives from a study of blood T cell repertoires in COVID-19. Study background: From T cells, B-cell-depleted T cells, or PBMCs came the material, which was cDNA or gDNA.

The assay was immunoSEQ multiplex PCR, and TCRdb's table has in-frame clones only and misses some. The sample holds under 350,000 clones; around 92% are singletons and the top ten take around 1.9%. CDR3 length: 14 amino acids. V was shortened by 4 bases and J by 6 bases, with 13 bases between the two germline ends. Germline values: CDR1 LGHDT, CDR2 YNNKEL (reference sequence). Sequenced input: PBMCs or T cells enriched from blood (not recorded which). The chain has TRBV3-1 (or the pseudogene TRBV3-2) and TRBJ2-1; D possibly corresponds to TRBD2 (6 bases). This receptor was identified in an older woman who had recovered from COVID-19. The CDR3: CASSPGPGGNEQFF. CDR3 nucleotides: TGTGCCAGCAGCCCGGGCCCCGGGGGCAATGAGCAGTTCTTC.